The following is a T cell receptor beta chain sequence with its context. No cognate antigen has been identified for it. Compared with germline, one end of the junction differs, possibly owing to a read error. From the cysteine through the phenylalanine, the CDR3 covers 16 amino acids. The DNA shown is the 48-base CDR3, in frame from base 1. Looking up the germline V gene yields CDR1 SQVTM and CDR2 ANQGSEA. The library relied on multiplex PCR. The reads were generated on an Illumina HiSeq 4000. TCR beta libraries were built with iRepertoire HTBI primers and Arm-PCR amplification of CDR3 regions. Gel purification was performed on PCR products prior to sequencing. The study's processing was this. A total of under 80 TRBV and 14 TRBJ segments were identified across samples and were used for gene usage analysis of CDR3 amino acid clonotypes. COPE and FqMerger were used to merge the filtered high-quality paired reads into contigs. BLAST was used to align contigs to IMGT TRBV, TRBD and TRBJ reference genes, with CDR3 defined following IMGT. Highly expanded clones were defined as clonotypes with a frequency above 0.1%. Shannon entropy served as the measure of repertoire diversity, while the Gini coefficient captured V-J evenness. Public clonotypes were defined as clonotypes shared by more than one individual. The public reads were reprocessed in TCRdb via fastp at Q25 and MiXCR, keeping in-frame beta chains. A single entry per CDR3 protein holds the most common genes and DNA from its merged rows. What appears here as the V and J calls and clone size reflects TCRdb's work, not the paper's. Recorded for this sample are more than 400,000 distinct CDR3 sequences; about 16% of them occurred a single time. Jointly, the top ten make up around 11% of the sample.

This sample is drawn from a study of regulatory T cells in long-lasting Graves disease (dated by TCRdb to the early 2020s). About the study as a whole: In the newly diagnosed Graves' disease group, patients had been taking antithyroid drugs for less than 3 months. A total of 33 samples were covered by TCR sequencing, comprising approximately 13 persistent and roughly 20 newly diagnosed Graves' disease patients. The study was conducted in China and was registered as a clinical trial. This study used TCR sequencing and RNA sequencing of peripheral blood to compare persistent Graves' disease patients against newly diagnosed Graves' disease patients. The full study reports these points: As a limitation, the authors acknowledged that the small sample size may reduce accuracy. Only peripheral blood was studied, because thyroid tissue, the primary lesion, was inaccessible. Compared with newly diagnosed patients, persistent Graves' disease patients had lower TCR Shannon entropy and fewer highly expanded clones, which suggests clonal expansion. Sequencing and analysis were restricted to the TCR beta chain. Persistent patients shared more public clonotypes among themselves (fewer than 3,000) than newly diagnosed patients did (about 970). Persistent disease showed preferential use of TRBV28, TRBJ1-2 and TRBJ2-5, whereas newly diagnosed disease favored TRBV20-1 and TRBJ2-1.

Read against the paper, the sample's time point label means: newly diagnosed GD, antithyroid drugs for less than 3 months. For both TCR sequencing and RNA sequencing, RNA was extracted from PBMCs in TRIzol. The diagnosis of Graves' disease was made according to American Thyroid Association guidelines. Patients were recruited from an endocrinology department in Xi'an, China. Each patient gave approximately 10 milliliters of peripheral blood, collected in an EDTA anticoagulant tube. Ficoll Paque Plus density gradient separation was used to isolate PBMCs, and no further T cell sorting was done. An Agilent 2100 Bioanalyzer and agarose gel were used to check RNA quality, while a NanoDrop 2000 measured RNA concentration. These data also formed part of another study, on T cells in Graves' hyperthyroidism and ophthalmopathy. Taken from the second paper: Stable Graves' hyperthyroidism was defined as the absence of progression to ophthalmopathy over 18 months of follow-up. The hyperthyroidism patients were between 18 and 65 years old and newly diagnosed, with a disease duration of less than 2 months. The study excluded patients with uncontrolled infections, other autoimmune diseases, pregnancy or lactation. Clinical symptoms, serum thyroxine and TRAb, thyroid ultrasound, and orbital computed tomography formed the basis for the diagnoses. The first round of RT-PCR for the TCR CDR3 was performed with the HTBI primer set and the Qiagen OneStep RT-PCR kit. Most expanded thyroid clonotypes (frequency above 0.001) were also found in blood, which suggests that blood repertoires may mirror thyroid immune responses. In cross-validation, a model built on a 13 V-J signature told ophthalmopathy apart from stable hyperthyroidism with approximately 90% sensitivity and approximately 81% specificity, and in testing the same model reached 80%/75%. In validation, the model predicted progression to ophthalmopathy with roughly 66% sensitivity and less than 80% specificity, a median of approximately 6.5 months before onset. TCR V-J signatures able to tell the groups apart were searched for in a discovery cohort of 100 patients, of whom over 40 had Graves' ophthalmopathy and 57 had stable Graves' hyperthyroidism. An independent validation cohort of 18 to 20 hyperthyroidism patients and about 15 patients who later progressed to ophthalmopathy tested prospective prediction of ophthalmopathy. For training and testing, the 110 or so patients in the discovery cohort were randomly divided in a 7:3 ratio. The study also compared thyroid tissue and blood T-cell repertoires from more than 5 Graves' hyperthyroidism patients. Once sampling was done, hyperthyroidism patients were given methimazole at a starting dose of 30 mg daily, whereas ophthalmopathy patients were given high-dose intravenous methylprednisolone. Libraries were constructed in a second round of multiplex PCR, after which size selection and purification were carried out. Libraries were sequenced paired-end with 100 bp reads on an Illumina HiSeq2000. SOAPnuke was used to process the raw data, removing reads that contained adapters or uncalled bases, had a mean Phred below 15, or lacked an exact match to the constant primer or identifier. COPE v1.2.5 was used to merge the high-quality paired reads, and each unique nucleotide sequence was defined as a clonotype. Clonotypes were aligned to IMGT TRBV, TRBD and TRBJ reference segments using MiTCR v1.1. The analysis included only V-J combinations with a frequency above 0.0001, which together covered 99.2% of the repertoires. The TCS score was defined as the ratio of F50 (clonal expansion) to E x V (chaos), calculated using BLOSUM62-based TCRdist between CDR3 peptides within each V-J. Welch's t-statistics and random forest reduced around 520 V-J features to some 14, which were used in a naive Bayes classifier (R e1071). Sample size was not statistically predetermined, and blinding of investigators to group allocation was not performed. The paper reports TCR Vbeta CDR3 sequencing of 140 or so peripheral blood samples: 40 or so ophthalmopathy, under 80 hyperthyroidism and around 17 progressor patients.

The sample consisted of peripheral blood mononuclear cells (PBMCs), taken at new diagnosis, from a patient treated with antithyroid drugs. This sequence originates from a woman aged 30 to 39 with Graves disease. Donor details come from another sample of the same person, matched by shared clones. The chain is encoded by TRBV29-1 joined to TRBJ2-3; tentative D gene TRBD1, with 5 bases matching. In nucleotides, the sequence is TGCAGCGTTGAAGATCAAGGACACACGAGCACCGATACGCAGTATTTT. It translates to CSVEDQGHTSTDTQYF.